This T cell receptor (beta chain) came from a study of blood T cell repertoires in COVID-19. Background on the study: Collection of acute and convalescent COVID-19 samples took place in the United States, Italy and Spain. The analysed material was cDNA or gDNA that came from T cells, B-cell-depleted T cells, or PBMCs.

CDR3 size: 15 residues. Looked up from germline, CDR1 is SGHVT and CDR2 is SQSDAQ. Deletions cut 1 base from V and 0 bases from J, with 9 bases between. In the original workflow: Amplifying reference gene primers gave estimates of nucleated cell counts. Profiled with immunoSEQ multiplex PCR; TCRdb holds only in-frame clones, not every one. The V and J calls and clone size were taken over from that table, and D and trimming were inferred from the DNA. The data hold about 400,000 clones, with more than 75% observed a single time. Sequencing input: peripheral blood. V gene TRBV7-4 combines with J gene TRBJ1-1; possibly TRBD1 for D (5 bases). The receptor comes from a human donor in a cohort sampled during active COVID-19. The CDR3 reads CASSLDDRLNTEAFF. CDR3 DNA: TGTGCCAGCAGCTTAGATGACAGATTGAACACTGAAGCTTTCTTT.